Each of the 17 T cell receptor beta chains below was sequenced from the same sample in a study of blood T cell repertoires in COVID-19. The data were produced by immunoSEQ multiplex PCR, yet TCRdb's version contains in-frame clones alone and is incomplete. The data contain 250,000 to 300,000 clones, approximately 85% of them singletons. The specimen sequenced was peripheral blood. These receptors all come from a woman aged 70-85 years with acute or convalescent COVID-19.

The V and J genes are TRBV5-4 and TRBJ1-2; 7 bases match TRBD1. V trimming: 0 bases; J trimming: 4 bases; junction bases outside the gene matches: 9. The CDR3 loop spans 16 amino acids. Germline V gene lookup returns CDR1 SGHNT and CDR2 YYREEE (reference sequence). CDR3 loop: CASSLARAGQLYGYTF. For the CDR3, the DNA is TGTGCCAGCAGCTTGGCGAGGGCGGGACAGCTCTATGGCTACACCTTC.

V usage is TRBV3-1 (or the pseudogene TRBV3-2) and J usage is TRBJ2-6; the match to TRBD1 covers 9 bases. The V segment lost 3 bases and the J segment 4 bases; nucleotides outside the gene matches: 7. The CDR3 is 17 amino acids. Germline CDR1 is LGHDT and CDR2 is YNNKEL (reference sequence). CDR3 region: CASSHGTGSSGANVLTF. CDR3 DNA sequence: TGTGCCAGCAGCCACGGGACAGGGAGCTCCGGGGCCAACGTCCTGACTTTC.

The chain is built from TRBV19 and TRBJ2-2; D remains unclear. Germline CDR1 is LNHDA and CDR2 is SQIVND (reference sequence). V lost 7 bases and J lost 4, with 19 bases in between. CDR3 length equals 16 residues. The CDR3 sequence: CASTPRAKQITGELFF. The CDR3 DNA sequence: TGTGCCAGTACCCCACGAGCGAAGCAGATCACCGGGGAGCTGTTTTTT.

V gene TRBV5-1 combines with J gene TRBJ2-2, with 10 bases matching TRBD2. The junction had 4 bases not matched to a gene; V was cut back by 4 bases and J by 1 base. This CDR3 comprises 16 residues. Per the germline V gene, CDR1 is SGHRS and CDR2 is YFSETQ. The CDR3 sequence is CASSHWTSGNTGELFF. In DNA form, the CDR3 reads TGCGCCAGCAGCCACTGGACTAGCGGGAACACCGGGGAGCTGTTTTTT.

The rearrangement uses TRBV15 and TRBJ1-1; D gene uncertain. CDR3 length: 15 amino acids. V gave up 0 bases and J gave up 0 bases, with 8 bases separating them. CDR1 and CDR2 from the germline V gene are LNHNV and YYDKDF (reference sequence). The CDR3 is CATSRDGLMNTEAFF. The CDR3 region has the DNA TGTGCCACCAGCAGAGATGGACTCATGAACACTGAAGCTTTCTTT. Supplemented by reference TRBV15 and TRBJ1-1, the full variable domain reads DAMVIQNPRYQVTQFGKPVTLSCSQTLNHNVMYWYQQKSSQAPKLLFHYYDKDFNNEADTPDNFQSRRPNTSFCFLDIRSPGLGDTAMYLCATSRDGLMNTEAFFGQGTRLTVV.

V gene TRBV6-1 combines with J gene TRBJ2-3; weak D call: TRBD1 (5 bases). Trimming left V 2 bases short and J 3 bases short, with 12 bases between. Germline V gene data show CDR1 as MNHNS and CDR2 as SASEGT. The CDR3 totals 15 residues. The CDR3 DNA reads as TGTGCCAGCAGTGAAATCGGCAGACAGACAGATACGCAGTATTTT. This sequence encodes CASSEIGRQTDTQYF.

The V and J genes are TRBV27 and TRBJ1-1; D is unclear. This CDR3 contains 12 residues. Germline CDR1 reads MNHEY; CDR2 reads SMNVEV (reference sequence). The V end was cut by 6 bases, the J end by 5 bases, with 10 bases between. This chain's CDR3 is CASSRSGTEAFF. In DNA form, the CDR3 reads TGTGCCAGCAGCCGATCGGGGACTGAAGCTTTCTTT.

Worth noting for this clone: The same CDR3 also results from other DNA sequences found in this sample. The chain joins TRBV18 to TRBJ1-1; no definite D call. The CDR3 extends over 15 amino acids. V lost 4 bases to trimming and J lost 0 bases, with 12 bases between them. CDR1 KGHSH and CDR2 LQKENI come from the germline V gene. The chain's CDR3 is CASSLGRGMNTEAFF. DNA of the CDR3: TGTGCCAGCTCACTTGGACGGGGTATGAACACTGAAGCTTTCTTT.

The gene calls are TRBV7-2 and TRBJ1-1; D may be TRBD1 (6 bases). CDR1 is SGHTA, CDR2 FQGNSA, per germline. This CDR3 region has 14 residues. V lost 5 bases, J lost 2 bases, and 12 bases lay in between. The CDR3 reads CASSEDRRNTEAFF. The CDR3 DNA reads as TGTGCCAGCAGCGAAGACAGGAGAAACACTGAAGCTTTCTTT.

The rearrangement links TRBV7-6 to TRBJ2-1, with D possibly TRBD2 on 5 matching bases. The CDR3 loop spans 16 amino acids. Trimming left V 5 bases short and J 5 bases short, with 19 bases between. Germline V gene lookup returns CDR1 SGHVS and CDR2 FNYEAQ. The CDR3 loop reads CASSDPREINNNEQFF. CDR3 DNA: TGTGCCAGCAGCGACCCAAGGGAGATAAACAACAATGAGCAGTTCTTC.

The table lists this clone with a count of one. The chain uses TRBV24-1 and TRBJ2-7; D is possibly TRBD2 (5 bases). The CDR3 is 16 residues long. Germline-derived CDR1 and CDR2 are KGHDR and SFDVKD. The V and J ends lost 0 bases and 0 bases respectively, with 11 bases between them. The CDR3 is CATSDLGSGSSYEQYF. The CDR3 DNA follows: TGTGCCACCAGTGATTTGGGGTCGGGGAGCTCCTACGAGCAGTACTTC.

The rearrangement joins TRBV6-4 to TRBJ1-4, with 10 bases lining up with TRBD1. Germline V gene sequence: CDR1 MRHNA, CDR2 SNTAGT. The CDR3 has 15 amino acids. Trimming cost V 11 bases and J 1 base; bases outside gene matches: 7. In DNA form, the CDR3 reads TGTGCCGGTGGACAGGGGGAAAGAACTAATGAAAAACTGTTTTTT. Protein product: CAGGQGERTNEKLFF.

The chain recombines TRBV19 with TRBJ1-1, with no clear D. Germline-derived CDR1 and CDR2 are LNHDA and SQIVND (reference sequence). The CDR3 totals 12 residues. With 4 bases removed from V and 6 bases from J, the gap between germline ends came to 9 bases. The CDR3 loop reads CASSTVAAEAFF. The CDR3 DNA reads TGTGCCAGTAGTACAGTGGCGGCTGAAGCTTTCTTT.

The chain has TRBV28 and TRBJ1-1; D perhaps matches TRBD1 (6 bases). From germline, CDR1 is MDHEN and CDR2 SYDVKM. This CDR3 spans 13 amino acids. V lost 10 bases and J lost 8, with 20 bases in between. CDR3 loop: CAIQSSTGSEAFF. The CDR3 DNA follows: TGTGCCATCCAATCAAGTACAGGGTCAGAAGCTTTCTTT.

CDR3 sequence: CASSFGQNEAFF. The CDR3 DNA reads TGTGCCAGCAGCTTCGGACAAAATGAAGCTTTCTTT. The chain combines TRBV7-9 with TRBJ1-1, with a weak D call TRBD1 (5 bases). V was clipped by 3 bases and J by 7 bases, with 9 bases between them. Germline values: CDR1 SEHNR, CDR2 FQNEAQ (reference sequence). The CDR3 extends over 12 amino acids.

The chain combines TRBV14 with TRBJ1-1; D possibly corresponds to TRBD1 (6 bases). Between the trimmed V and J ends, which lost 5 bases and 4 bases, there was a span of 14 bases. Germline V lookup: CDR1 SGHDN, CDR2 FVKESK. The CDR3 length is 14 residues. DNA for the CDR3: TGTGCCAGCAGCTCCCAGGGGTGGGTCACTGAAGCTTTCTTT. Translating gives CASSSQGWVTEAFF.

The J gene is TRBJ2-7, the V gene TRBV11-2, with D perhaps TRBD1 (5 bases). This CDR3 comprises 15 residues. The V gene lost 5 bases and the J gene lost 2 bases, with 16 bases spanning the gap. CDR1 is SGHAT, CDR2 FQNNGV, per germline. CDR3 in amino acids: CASSLSPTATYEQYF. The CDR3 DNA is TGTGCCAGCAGCCTCAGTCCGACAGCGACCTACGAGCAGTACTTC.